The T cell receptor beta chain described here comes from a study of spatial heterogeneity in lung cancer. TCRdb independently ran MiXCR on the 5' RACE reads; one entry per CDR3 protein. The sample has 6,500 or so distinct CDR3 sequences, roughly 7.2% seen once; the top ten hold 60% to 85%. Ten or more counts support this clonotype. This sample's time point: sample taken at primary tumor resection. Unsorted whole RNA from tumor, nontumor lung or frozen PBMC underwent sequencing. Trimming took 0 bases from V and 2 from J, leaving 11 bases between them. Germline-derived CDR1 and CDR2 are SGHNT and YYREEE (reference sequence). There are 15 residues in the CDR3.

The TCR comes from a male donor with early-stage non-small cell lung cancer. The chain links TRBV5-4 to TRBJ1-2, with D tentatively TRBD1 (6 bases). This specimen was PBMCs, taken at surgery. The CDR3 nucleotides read TGTGCCAGCAGCTTGGGAACAGGGTACAACTATGGCTACACCTTC. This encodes CASSLGTGYNYGYTF.